These 26 T cell receptor beta chains share one sample of origin, sequenced in a study of graft-versus-host responses after intestinal transplantation. Using immunoSEQ multiplex PCR, the repertoire was profiled, and TCRdb retains in-frame clones only, with some absent. Of roughly 89,000 clones in the sample, roughly 92% were seen once. For these receptors, no antigen is known. This specimen consisted of unstimulated CD4+ T cells sorted from spleen or lymph node cells, obtained before intestinal transplant. These receptors all come from a human donor who received an intestinal transplant.

This chain uses TRBV19 with TRBJ2-2, with 9 bases aligning to TRBD2. Unmatched junction bases numbered 9, after V lost 10 bases and J lost 0 bases. The CDR3 contains 16 residues. Germline V gene sequence: CDR1 LNHDA, CDR2 SQIVND (reference sequence). The CDR3 DNA is TGTGCCACCAAGTCAGGGACTAGCCCGAACACCGGGGAGCTGTTTTTT. Protein: CATKSGTSPNTGELFF.

The chain employs TRBV10-3 and TRBJ1-4; weak D call: TRBD1 (5 bases). The length of the CDR3 is 13 residues. Germline V CDR1 and CDR2: ENHRY, SYGVKD. V was shortened by 3 bases and J by 5 bases, with 7 bases between the two germline ends. The CDR3 DNA reads as TGTGCCATCAGTGACAGGGCCAATGAAAAACTGTTTTTT. It translates to CAISDRANEKLFF.

The chain is built from TRBV9 and TRBJ2-7; D is possibly TRBD1 (6 bases). CDR3 size: 13 residues. V lost 3 bases and J 9 bases, leaving 16 bases between the germline ends. CDR1 is SGDLS, CDR2 YYNGEE, per germline. The DNA for the CDR3 is TGTGCCAGCAGCGAAGGGACATCCTCTGGGCAGTACTTC. This encodes CASSEGTSSGQYF. Full variable domain (missing parts from reference TRBV9 and TRBJ2-7): DSGVTQTPKHLITATGQRVTLRCSPRSGDLSVYWYQQSLDQGLQFLIQYYNGEERAKGNILERFSAQQFPDLHSELNLSSLELGDSALYFCASSEGTSSGQYFGPGTRLTVT.

This clone was detected only once. CDR3 sequence: CASSEWVTGGHEQFF. For the CDR3, the DNA is TGTGCCAGCAGTGAATGGGTTACAGGGGGGCATGAGCAGTTCTTC. The chain couples TRBV25-1 to TRBJ2-1, with TRBD1 identical over 8 bases. This CDR3 is built from 15 residues. In germline, CDR1 is MGHDK, CDR2 SYGVNS. The V gene end was trimmed by 1 base and the J gene end by 8 bases; junction bases not matched to a gene: 7.

The rearrangement joins TRBV19 to TRBJ2-7; 10 bases match TRBD2. Germline trimming cut 7 bases from V and 6 bases from J; bases unmatched to any gene: 6. CDR1 and CDR2 from the germline V gene are LNHDA and SQIVND (reference sequence). This CDR3 has 13 amino acids. CDR3 sequence reads: CASTLAGFGEQYF. The DNA for the CDR3 is TGTGCCAGTACACTAGCGGGATTTGGCGAGCAGTACTTC. Full variable domain (outside the CDR3, taken from reference TRBV19 and TRBJ2-7): DGGITQSPKYLFRKEGQNVTLSCEQNLNHDAMYWYRQDPGQGLRLIYYSQIVNDFQKGDIAEGYSVSREKKESFPLTVTSAQKNPTAFYLCASTLAGFGEQYFGPGTRLTVT.

The gene calls are TRBV19 and TRBJ2-7, with 11 nucleotides matching TRBD1. This CDR3 has 13 amino acids. The germline CDR1 and CDR2 sequences are LNHDA and SQIVND (reference sequence). V gave up 7 bases and J gave up 5 bases; unmatched junction bases: 4. This CDR3 is CASKGQGDNEQYF. CDR3 bases: TGTGCCAGTAAGGGACAGGGGGACAACGAGCAGTACTTC.

V is TRBV5-1 and J is TRBJ2-3, with D possibly being TRBD2 (6 bases). CDR1 is SGHRS and CDR2 is YFSETQ in the germline V gene. Trimming left V 0 bases short and J 1 base short, with 12 bases between. This CDR3 contains 16 residues. CDR3 DNA: TGCGCCAGCAGCTTGGTTCTGCGGGGCCGCACAGATACGCAGTATTTT. It encodes CASSLVLRGRTDTQYF.

V gene TRBV11-2 combines with J gene TRBJ2-7; 10 bases match TRBD1. Germline values: CDR1 SGHAT, CDR2 FQNNGV. V shed 3 bases and J 6 bases; nucleotides not matched to a gene: 14. The CDR3 is 17 residues long. The CDR3: CASSLYPLGQGMVEQYF. The DNA of the CDR3 is TGTGCCAGCAGCTTGTATCCCCTGGGACAGGGGATGGTCGAGCAGTACTTC.

J is TRBJ1-4 and V is TRBV28; unclear D gene. The CDR3 runs 13 residues. V lost 8 bases, J lost 0 bases, and 7 bases lay in between. Germline V gives CDR1 MDHEN, CDR2 SYDVKM. This CDR3 reads CASSVTTNEKLFF. DNA for the CDR3: TGTGCCAGCTCGGTCACAACTAATGAAAAACTGTTTTTT.

The V and J genes are TRBV7-2 and TRBJ2-3; weak D call: TRBD2 (5 bases). Trimming shortened V by 1 base and J by 5 bases, and 7 bases separated the two germline ends. The CDR3 consists of 13 residues. Germline CDR1 SGHTA, CDR2 FQGNSA. CDR3 region: CASSLVGLDTQYF. In DNA, the CDR3 is TGTGCCAGCAGCTTAGTCGGACTAGATACGCAGTATTTT.

The chain joins TRBV28 to TRBJ2-7; 9 nucleotides line up with TRBD2. Losses at the gene ends were 6 bases for V and 0 bases for J; bases not matched to a gene: 9. CDR1 is MDHEN and CDR2 is SYDVKM in the germline V gene. This CDR3 has 16 amino acids. As DNA, the CDR3 is TGTGCCAGCAGCCTCGGACTAGCGCCCCACTCCTACGAGCAGTACTTC. Translation gives CASSLGLAPHSYEQYF.

Here the CDR3 DNA reads TGTGCCAGCAGCTTGGACAGGCGGTATGGCTACACCTTC. Amino acid sequence: CASSLDRRYGYTF. The rearrangement uses TRBV5-5 and TRBJ1-2; perhaps TRBD1 as D (5 bases). Germline-derived CDR1 and CDR2 are SGHKS and YYEKEE (reference sequence). V lost 0 bases and J lost 5, with 8 bases in between. The CDR3 runs 13 residues. The entire variable domain, with the rest obtained from reference TRBV5-5 and TRBJ1-2, is as follows: DAGVTQSPTHLIKTRGQQVTLRCSPISGHKSVSWYQQVLGQGPQFIFQYYEKEERGRGNFPDRFSARQFPNYSSELNVNALLLGDSALYLCASSLDRRYGYTFGSGTRLTVV.

The rearrangement links TRBV27 to TRBJ1-5; the D gene is possibly TRBD1 (5 bases). CDR3 size: 13 residues. V lost 0 bases to trimming and J lost 6 bases, with 6 bases between them. Germline-derived CDR1 and CDR2 are MNHEY and SMNVEV (reference sequence). The CDR3 sequence is CASSLSTAQPQHF. In DNA form, the CDR3 reads TGTGCCAGCAGTTTATCGACAGCTCAGCCCCAGCATTTT.

The chain has TRBV9 and TRBJ1-5, with D possibly TRBD1 on 5 matching bases. The germline gives CDR1 SGDLS, CDR2 YYNGEE. This CDR3 comprises 14 residues. V lost 3 bases and J 3 bases, leaving 10 bases between the germline ends. CDR3 in amino acids: CASSAGMFNQPQHF. In DNA, the CDR3 is TGTGCCAGCAGCGCAGGGATGTTCAATCAGCCCCAGCATTTT.

The chain is built from TRBV6-1 and TRBJ1-4; 8 bases fit TRBD1. CDR1 and CDR2 from the germline V gene are MNHNS and SASEGT. This CDR3 is built from 16 residues. The V gene end was trimmed by 2 bases and the J gene end by 7 bases; junction bases not matched to a gene: 9. CDR3 sequence (DNA): TGTGCCAGCAGTGAATCGGTAACAGGGGGGGGTGAAAAACTGTTTTTT. Translation: CASSESVTGGGEKLFF.

The chain uses TRBV4-1 and TRBJ2-7; tentative D call: TRBD2 (6 bases). The ends were cut back, 2 bases at V and 3 bases at J, with 14 bases in the middle. The CDR3 covers 15 residues. Per germline, CDR1 MGHRA and CDR2 YSYEKL. CDR3 nucleotide sequence: TGCGCCAGCAGCCAACTCGGACTGGGGGGCTACGAGCAGTACTTC. Amino acid sequence: CASSQLGLGGYEQYF.

V usage is TRBV15 and J usage is TRBJ1-5; D may be TRBD1 (6 bases). Germline V gene data show CDR1 as LNHNV and CDR2 as YYDKDF (reference sequence). The CDR3 totals 18 residues. The V end was cut by 0 bases, the J end by 4 bases, with 19 bases between. The CDR3 loop is CATSRDPGLGGANQPQHF. CDR3 nucleotides: TGTGCCACCAGCAGAGATCCCGGTCTCGGGGGGGCGAATCAGCCCCAGCATTTT.

The rearrangement joins TRBV7-9 to TRBJ1-6; D is unresolved. Germline CDR1 SEHNR, CDR2 FQNEAQ (reference sequence). The CDR3 consists of 14 residues. Trimming pared 6 bases from V and 5 bases from J, leaving 11 bases between. The CDR3 bases are TGTGCCAGCAGATCAAGAGGAGATAATTCACCCCTCCACTTT. It yields the protein CASRSRGDNSPLHF.

The chain links TRBV4-3 to TRBJ2-7; 10 bases align to TRBD1. The CDR3 sequence is 15 residues long. Germline loops: CDR1 LGHNA, CDR2 YSLEER. With V trimmed by 0 bases and J by 3 bases, 2 bases remained unmatched. The CDR3 sequence is CASSQDGTGVYEQYF. In DNA form, the CDR3 reads TGCGCCAGCAGCCAAGACGGGACAGGGGTCTACGAGCAGTACTTC.

For the CDR3, the DNA is TGCAGCGTTGTTGGCAGGGCGGGGACTGAAGCTTTCTTT. The encoded protein is CSVVGRAGTEAFF. This chain uses TRBV29-1 with TRBJ1-1; D perhaps matches TRBD1 (5 bases). Germline V lookup: CDR1 SQVTM, CDR2 ANQGSEA. The CDR3 covers 13 residues. The germline V and J ends were trimmed by 4 bases and 5 bases, with 14 bases remaining between them. The whole variable domain, filled in from reference TRBV29-1 and TRBJ1-1, reads SAVISQKPSRDICQRGTSLTIQCQVDSQVTMMFWYRQQPGQSLTLIATANQGSEATYESGFVIDKFPISRPNLTFSTLTVSNMSPEDSSIYLCSVVGRAGTEAFFGQGTRLTVV.

The chain recombines TRBV30 with TRBJ2-7; 9 bases fit TRBD2. The J segment lost 2 bases and the V segment lost 0 bases, leaving 2 bases of the junction unmatched. The germline V gene has CDR1 GTSNPN and CDR2 SVGIG (reference sequence). The CDR3 extends over 14 amino acids. CDR3 sequence reads: CAWSVQRGAYEQYF. The CDR3, as DNA: TGTGCCTGGAGTGTACAGCGGGGGGCCTACGAGCAGTACTTC.

This clone was detected only once. The rearrangement joins TRBV15 to TRBJ1-5; 7 nucleotides line up with TRBD1. Germline values: CDR1 LNHNV, CDR2 YYDKDF (reference sequence). This CDR3 contains 14 residues. V lost 0 bases to trimming and J lost 5 bases; unmatched junction nucleotides: 1. The CDR3 DNA follows: TGTGCCACCAGCAGAGATCAGGGGGATCAGCCCCAGCATTTT. Translated, it gives CATSRDQGDQPQHF.

CDR3 sequence reads: CASSIGAGPNYGYTF. DNA of the CDR3: TGTGCCAGTAGTATCGGAGCAGGGCCTAACTATGGCTACACCTTC. The V gene is TRBV19, the J gene TRBJ1-2, with TRBD1 as a possible D gene (5 bases). The germline V gene encodes CDR1 LNHDA and CDR2 SQIVND (reference sequence). The CDR3 has 15 residues. Trimming took 3 bases from V and 0 from J, leaving 11 bases between them.

The rearrangement links TRBV18 to TRBJ2-5; TRBD2 agrees at 9 bases. There are 16 residues in the CDR3. CDR1 and CDR2 (germline): KGHSH, LQKENI. V was pared by 6 bases and J by 1 base, with 9 bases of the junction left unmatched. The CDR3 DNA follows: TGTGCCAGCTCCCGGGGGCCTAGCGGGGCCCAAGAGACCCAGTACTTC. It codes for CASSRGPSGAQETQYF.

This clone was counted a single time. V and J are TRBV30 and TRBJ2-5; TRBD1 aligns across 9 bases. The DNA end favors TRBJ2-7, so the J call may be wrong. Germline lookup yields CDR1 GTSNPN and CDR2 SVGIG (reference sequence). The CDR3 extends over 14 amino acids. The CDR3 is CAWSLLQGADEQYF. The CDR3 region has the DNA TGTGCCTGGAGTTTATTACAGGGGGCAGACGAGCAGTACTTC.

The V gene is TRBV7-2, the J gene TRBJ2-1, with D perhaps TRBD2 (5 bases). The germline gives CDR1 SGHTA, CDR2 FQGNSA. This CDR3 comprises 15 residues. The V and J ends lost 5 bases and 0 bases respectively, with 11 bases between them. CDR3 residues: CASSPETSSYNEQFF. As DNA, the CDR3 is TGTGCCAGCAGCCCCGAAACTAGCTCCTACAATGAGCAGTTCTTC.